This entry describes one TCR beta chain. No antigen is known for it. The PCR contained 60 Vbeta and 13 Jbeta primers. Only in-frame clones appear in the TCRdb table, and some are missing; sequencing was by immunoSEQ multiplex PCR. The table includes over 100,000 clones, about 76% detected once. This sample is part of a study of cytomegalovirus exposure and HLA in healthy donors. V was trimmed by 10 bases and J by 3 bases, leaving 14 bases between them. In germline, CDR1 is SGHNT, CDR2 YYREEE (reference sequence). The CDR3 is 14 amino acids. Findings of the study overall: In a later analysis, TCR association rates varied by HLA locus: DRB1 most, HLA-C fewest.

This receptor was taken from a middle-aged man in good health and CMV-seronegative. The chain has TRBV5-4 and TRBJ1-6, with D possibly being TRBD1 (6 bases). The sample consisted of PBMCs. CDR3 amino acids: CASAAGVYNSPLHF. The CDR3 DNA is TGTGCCTCAGCAGCAGGGGTCTATAATTCACCCCTCCACTTT.